The following is a T cell receptor beta chain sequence with its context. Its specificity is unknown. This specimen belongs to a study of shared clonotypes between healthy human individuals. Sequencing was performed with immunoSEQ multiplex PCR; in TCRdb, only in-frame clones are kept and a portion is missing. The sample contains roughly 2.4 million clones, about 94% of which appear only once. Broader study findings: Incomplete sequencing of sorted subsets was indicated by rarefaction despite large depth.

Per the germline V gene, CDR1 is MNHNS and CDR2 is SASEGT. Trimming pared 7 bases from V and 1 base from J, leaving 14 bases between. This CDR3 region has 15 residues. The sequence was obtained from a man between 18 and 35 years old in good health. The rearrangement uses TRBV6-1 and TRBJ1-5; D is ambiguous. The sample taken for sequencing was naive CD4+ T cells sorted from blood. The subset here: CD45RA+ positively selected. The CDR3 region has the DNA TGTGCCAGCACTGGCTCCTTCGGGAGCAATCAGCCCCAGCATTTT. As protein: CASTGSFGSNQPQHF.